A selection of T cell receptor beta chains follows, all from one sample in a study of cytomegalovirus exposure and HLA in healthy donors. Only in-frame clones appear in the TCRdb table, and some are missing; sequencing was by immunoSEQ multiplex PCR. Here the sample spans approximately 120,000 clones, about 80% being singletons. Sequencing was performed on PBMCs. These receptor sequences come from a woman aged 50 to 60 in good health and CMV-seropositive. Both conserved end residues are part of each CDR3. The D gene is left open where the match is weak. Size tells how often a clone was seen (once, few, many) or the class of an expanded clone, and some rows leave it out.

>TRBD1|few|TRBV29-1|TRBJ2-4
CSVAGQADFNSQYF
TGCAGCGTGGCAGGACAGGCGGATTTCAACAGTCAGTACTTC
>-|-|TRBV2|TRBJ1-2
CASSEDWGRANYGYTF
TGTGCCAGCAGTGAAGATTGGGGGCGCGCTAACTATGGCTACACCTTC
>TRBD2|-|TRBV9|TRBJ2-7
CASSVTSGASSEQYF
TGTGCCAGCAGCGTAACTAGCGGGGCCTCTAGCGAGCAGTACTTC
>TRBD2|-|TRBV7-6|TRBJ2-5
CASSPSWISGREDLVRETQYF
TGTGCCAGCAGCCCCTCCTGGATTAGCGGGAGGGAAGATCTAGTCCGAGAGACCCAGTACTTC
>TRBD2|once|TRBV7-3|TRBJ2-7
CASSPGGAGGHEQYF
TGTGCCAGCAGCCCCGGCGGAGCGGGGGGCCACGAGCAGTACTTC
>TRBD2|few|TRBV7-9|TRBJ2-1
CSSSLRTSGGSDEQFF
TGTTCCAGCAGCCTCAGGACTAGCGGGGGGTCGGATGAGCAGTTCTTC
>-|-|TRBV6-5|TRBJ1-4
CASSHRKTNEKLFF
TGTGCCAGCAGTCACAGGAAGACTAATGAAAAACTGTTTTTT
>TRBD2|few|TRBV5-1|TRBJ2-7
CASSLARSGRDEQYF
TGCGCCAGCAGCTTGGCCCGGAGCGGGAGAGACGAGCAGTACTTC
>TRBD2|-|TRBV7-2|TRBJ2-7
CASSLDGTRTYEQYF
TGTGCCAGCAGCCTGGACGGGACTAGGACCTACGAGCAGTACTTC
>TRBD1|-|TRBV7-3|TRBJ2-5
CASSPTGGRETQYF
TGTGCCAGCAGCCCTACAGGGGGCAGAGAGACCCAGTACTTC
>TRBD2|few|TRBV25-1|TRBJ2-5
CASSLRTREREGEETQYF
TGTGCCAGCAGTCTACGGACGAGGGAGCGGGAGGGGGAGGAGACCCAGTACTTC
>-|few|TRBV19|TRBJ1-2
CASSIRRGGDVVRGNYGYTF
TGTGCCAGTAGTATAAGGCGGGGGGGTGATGTTGTGCGGGGTAACTATGGCTACACCTTC
>TRBD2|-|TRBV5-1|TRBJ2-7
CASSSTSGSYEQYF
TGCGCCAGCAGCTCGACTAGCGGCTCCTACGAGCAGTACTTC
>TRBD2|few|TRBV7-9|TRBJ2-7
CASSPEERGGQYF
TGTGCCAGCAGCCCCGAGGAGCGGGGGGGCCAGTACTTC
>-|-|TRBV7-2|TRBJ2-1
CASSLWRDGEQFF
TGTGCCAGCAGCCTCTGGCGGGACGGTGAGCAGTTCTTC
>-|few|TRBV14|TRBJ2-2
CASRERGALTGELFF
TGTGCCAGCAGGGAACGGGGGGCCCTCACCGGGGAGCTGTTTTTT
>-|-|TRBV6-6|TRBJ1-4
CAGSPGRAGEKLFF
TGTGCCGGGTCACCAGGCAGGGCGGGAGAAAAACTGTTTTTT
>TRBD1|-|TRBV7-2|TRBJ2-7
CASSLFRDSYEQYF
TGTGCCAGCAGCTTATTCCGGGACAGCTACGAGCAGTACTTC
>-|-|TRBV7-8|TRBJ2-5
CASSMSGITQETQYF
TGTGCCAGCTCAATGTCCGGGATCACTCAAGAGACCCAGTACTTC
>-|-|TRBV5-1|TRBJ1-2
CASSLAGIPSTNYGYTF
TGCGCCAGCAGCTTGGCGGGGATACCCTCTACTAACTATGGCTACACCTTC
>TRBD2|-|TRBV7-2|TRBJ2-1
CASSPLGGSHNEQFF
TGTGCCAGCAGCCCCTTGGGCGGGAGCCACAATGAGCAGTTCTTC
>TRBD2|-|TRBV2|TRBJ2-5
CASSDVSGRGQETQYF
TGTGCCAGCAGTGACGTAAGCGGGAGGGGGCAAGAGACCCAGTACTTC
>-|few|TRBV5-1|TRBJ2-6
CASSPGVGANGLTF
TGCGCCAGCAGCCCAGGGGTCGGGGCCAACGGCCTGACTTTC
>TRBD1|-|TRBV29-1|TRBJ1-1
CSVSGGSNTEAFF
TGCAGCGTTTCAGGGGGCTCGAACACTGAAGCTTTCTTT
>TRBD1|-|TRBV6-6|TRBJ2-4
CASTLDRAPPKNIQYF
TGTGCCAGCACCCTCGACAGGGCCCCCCCCAAAAACATTCAGTACTTC
>TRBD1|-|TRBV9|TRBJ2-7
CASSVGVQGAGEQYF
TGTGCCAGCAGCGTAGGCGTGCAGGGGGCGGGCGAGCAGTACTTC
>-|-|TRBV18|TRBJ1-1
CASSPDSNTEAFF
TGTGCCAGCTCACCGGACAGTAACACCGAAGCTTTCTTT
>TRBD1|once|TRBV18|TRBJ2-7
CASSPSGQGFNEQYF
TGTGCCAGCTCACCTTCGGGACAGGGATTCAACGAGCAGTACTTC
>-|once|TRBV11-2|TRBJ1-2
CASSLGGDRLGYTF
TGTGCCAGCAGCTTAGGGGGGGATCGCCTTGGCTACACCTTC
>-|-|TRBV5-1|TRBJ1-2
CASSLMGALGYTF
TGCGCCAGCAGCTTGATGGGGGCCCTGGGCTACACCTTC
>TRBD1|few|TRBV7-3|TRBJ2-3
CASSRDSRTDTQYF
TGTGCCAGCAGCCGGGACAGCCGCACAGATACGCAGTATTTT
>TRBD1|-|TRBV6-4|TRBJ2-7
CASRPPNRGWTYEQYF
TGTGCCAGCAGGCCCCCAAACAGGGGTTGGACCTACGAGCAGTACTTC
>TRBD2|-|TRBV18|TRBJ2-2
CASSPGTSGNTGELFF
TGTGCCAGCTCACCCGGGACTAGCGGGAACACCGGGGAGCTGTTTTTT
>-|-|TRBV19|TRBJ1-1
CASRGRAADTEAFF
TGTGCCAGTAGGGGGAGGGCCGCAGACACTGAAGCTTTCTTT
>TRBD2|-|TRBV5-1|TRBJ2-3
CASSQGTSGYTDTQYF
TGCGCCAGCAGCCAGGGGACTAGCGGGTACACAGATACGCAGTATTTT
>TRBD1|-|TRBV6-5|TRBJ1-3
CASSRRGQSGNTIYF
TGTGCCAGCAGTCGCAGGGGGCAATCTGGAAACACCATATATTTT
>-|-|TRBV5-1|TRBJ2-2
CASSSDFNGELFF
TGCGCCAGCAGCTCCGACTTCAACGGGGAGCTGTTTTTT
>-|-|TRBV23-1|TRBJ2-7
CASLGGQFFLTYEQYF
TGCGCCAGCCTCGGGGGACAGTTCTTCTTAACCTACGAGCAGTACTTC
>-|-|TRBV4-1|TRBJ1-3
CASSPPPGNGNTIYF
TGCGCCAGCAGCCCACCGCCAGGGAACGGAAACACCATATATTTT
>TRBD2|-|TRBV7-9|TRBJ2-1
CASSLARTSGAHNEQFF
TGTGCCAGCAGCTTAGCGAGGACTAGCGGGGCCCACAATGAGCAGTTCTTC
>-|-|TRBV2|TRBJ2-1
CASSPGLSSYNEQFF
TGTGCCAGCAGTCCGGGTCTTAGCTCCTACAATGAGCAGTTCTTC
>TRBD1|-|TRBV6-5|TRBJ2-7
CASSITGTGDHEQYF
TGTGCCAGCAGTATCACCGGGACAGGGGACCACGAGCAGTACTTC
>-|-|TRBV7-2|TRBJ1-6
CASSPVAASSYNSPLHF
TGTGCCAGCAGCCCCGTGGCAGCGAGCTCCTATAATTCACCCCTCCACTTT
>-|-|TRBV5-6|TRBJ2-5
CASSPGLGETQYF
TGTGCCAGCAGCCCCGGACTCGGAGAGACCCAGTACTTC
>TRBD1|-|TRBV18|TRBJ2-7
CASSSGQVYEQYF
TGTGCCAGCTCATCCGGACAGGTCTACGAGCAGTACTTC
>TRBD1|-|TRBV5-4|TRBJ2-1
CASRSGQGPYNEQFF
TGTGCCAGCAGATCGGGACAGGGCCCCTACAATGAGCAGTTCTTC
>TRBD1|-|TRBV25-1|TRBJ1-6
CASSDSDRGRRNSPLHF
TGTGCCAGCAGTGATTCGGACAGGGGGCGACGAAATTCACCCCTCCACTTT
>TRBD1|few|TRBV2|TRBJ1-2
CASSEVGGTGEKMDYGYTF
TGTGCCAGCAGTGAAGTGGGAGGGACAGGGGAGAAGATGGACTATGGCTACACCTTC
>TRBD1|-|TRBV11-2|TRBJ1-1
CASSLRTGSSEAFF
TGTGCCAGCAGCTTACGGACAGGTTCGAGTGAAGCTTTCTTT
>TRBD1|-|TRBV23-1|TRBJ2-7
CASSRTGGRKQYF
TGCGCCAGCAGTCGGACAGGGGGCCGGAAGCAGTACTTC
>TRBD1|-|TRBV7-9|TRBJ2-2
CASAPPGQGYTGELFF
TGTGCCAGCGCCCCCCCGGGACAGGGCTACACCGGGGAGCTGTTTTTT
>-|-|TRBV6-5|TRBJ2-3
CASRAGALGDTQYF
TGTGCCAGCAGAGCAGGGGCCCTGGGGGATACGCAGTATTTT
>-|-|TRBV21-1|TRBJ2-3
CASSKEFPGGRTDTQYF
TGTGCCAGCAGCAAAGAGTTTCCGGGGGGGCGCACAGATACGCAGTATTTT